The source of this TCR beta chain is a study of blood T cell repertoires in COVID-19. Sequencing used immunoSEQ multiplex PCR; TCRdb keeps in-frame clones, though not all of them. Altogether 240,000 or so clones are present, roughly 80% being singletons, with the ten largest covering around 7.2%. This clone has only one observation. The CDR3 spans 14 residues. The germline V gene has CDR1 LGHDT and CDR2 YNNKEL (reference sequence). The V end was cut by 3 bases, the J end by 6 bases, with 12 bases between. The receptor was isolated from a woman older than 75 with COVID-19, enrolled during active disease. This chain connects TRBV3-1 (or the pseudogene TRBV3-2) to TRBJ1-5, with TRBD1 as a possible D gene (6 bases). The sequenced sample was peripheral blood. The CDR3 DNA follows: TGTGCCAGCAGCCAGTGGGGGCGCGGTCAGCCCCAGCATTTT. Translating it yields CASSQWGRGQPQHF.